The present TCR beta chain was sequenced within a study of blood T cell repertoires in COVID-19. At the level of the study: Researchers got acute and convalescent COVID-19 samples from the United States, Italy and Spain. From T cells, B-cell-depleted T cells, or PBMCs came the material, which was cDNA or gDNA.

Sequencing was performed with immunoSEQ multiplex PCR; in TCRdb, only in-frame clones are kept and a portion is missing. The sample lists 180,000 or so clones, 65% to 90% occurring once. Germline CDR1 and CDR2: KGHDR and SFDVKD. This CDR3 has 15 amino acids. The V end was cut by 7 bases, the J end by 3 bases, with 14 bases between. Material for sequencing was peripheral blood. The receptor comes from a man between 60 and 70 years old with acute or convalescent COVID-19. The chain couples TRBV24-1 to TRBJ1-4; D call uncertain. Here the CDR3 reads CATSGRGDPNEKLFF. In DNA form, the CDR3 reads TGTGCCACCAGCGGAAGAGGAGACCCTAATGAAAAACTGTTTTTT.